The entry below gives a single T cell receptor (beta chain) sequence along with its context. This entry is derived from a study of blood T cell repertoires in COVID-19. Sequencing was performed with immunoSEQ multiplex PCR; in TCRdb, only in-frame clones are kept and a portion is missing. The sample includes 55,000 to 75,000 clones, about 80% of them seen just once. CDR1 is KGHSH and CDR2 is LQKENI in the germline V gene. The length of the CDR3 is 13 residues. With 4 bases clipped from V and 5 bases from J, the junction kept 4 bases outside the gene matches. The J gene is TRBJ1-1, the V gene TRBV18; 7 bases align to TRBD1. The sample was peripheral blood. This receptor was taken from a man between 65 and 85 years old who had recovered from COVID-19. The CDR3 nucleotides read TGTGCCAGCTCACAGGGGGCGCTTACTGAAGCTTTCTTT. As protein: CASSQGALTEAFF.